The clone carrying this T cell receptor beta chain was recorded a few times. Its cognate antigen is unknown. The sample belongs to a study of cytomegalovirus exposure and HLA in healthy donors. PCR amplification relied on 60 Vbeta primers (plus 13 Jbeta primers). Produced via immunoSEQ multiplex PCR; TCRdb's table is partial and in-frame only. The sample gives 150,000 or so clones, roughly four fifths of which show up once; 0.6% to 0.95% is in the top ten. The V and J ends lost 0 bases and 4 bases respectively, with 11 bases between them. Germline V CDR1 and CDR2: SGHTS, YDEGEE. The CDR3 contains 15 residues. General study findings and limits: A later analysis found common viral pathogens apparently linked to several of the most significant clusters.

The source is a female donor in good health and CMV-seronegative. This chain links TRBV5-8 with TRBJ2-1; TRBD2 is a possible D gene (5 bases). The sequenced sample consisted of PBMCs. The CDR3 DNA sequence: TGTGCCAGCAGCTTGGGCCAGCGGCGATACAATGAGCAGTTCTTC. Amino acid sequence: CASSLGQRRYNEQFF.